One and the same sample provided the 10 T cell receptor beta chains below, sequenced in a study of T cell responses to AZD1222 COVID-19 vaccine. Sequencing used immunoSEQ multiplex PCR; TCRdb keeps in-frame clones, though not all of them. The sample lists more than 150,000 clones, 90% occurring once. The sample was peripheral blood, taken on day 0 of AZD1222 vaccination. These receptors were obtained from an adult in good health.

CDR3 loop: CASSNGKDRLGYGYTF. The CDR3 nucleotides read TGTGCCAGCAGCAACGGAAAGGACAGGCTGGGCTATGGCTACACCTTC. The genes are TRBV21-1 and TRBJ1-2; TRBD1, the table's D call, was not compared with the DNA. TRBV21-1 is a pseudogene locus. This CDR3 contains 16 residues.

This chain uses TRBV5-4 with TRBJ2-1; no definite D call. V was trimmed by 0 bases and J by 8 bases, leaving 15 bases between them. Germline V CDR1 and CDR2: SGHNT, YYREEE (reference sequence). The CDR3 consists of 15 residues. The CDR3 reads CASSLEATVVDEQFF. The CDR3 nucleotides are TGTGCCAGCAGCTTGGAGGCTACGGTCGTGGATGAGCAGTTCTTC.

The CDR3 reads CASSFRKATSYNEQFF. CDR3 nucleotides: TGTGCCAGCAGCTTCCGTAAAGCGACTTCCTACAATGAGCAGTTCTTC. This chain uses TRBV7-9 with TRBJ2-1, with D unresolved. Looked up from germline, CDR1 is SEHNR and CDR2 is FQNEAQ (reference sequence). Trimming cost V 3 bases and J 1 base, with 13 bases left between them. CDR3 length: 16 residues.

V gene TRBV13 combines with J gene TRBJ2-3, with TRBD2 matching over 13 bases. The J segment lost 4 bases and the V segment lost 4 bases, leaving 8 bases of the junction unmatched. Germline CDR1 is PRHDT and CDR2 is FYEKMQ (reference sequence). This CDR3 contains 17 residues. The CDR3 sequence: CASSYSSTSGRADTQYF. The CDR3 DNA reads TGTGCCAGCAGCTATTCCTCAACTAGCGGGAGGGCAGATACGCAGTATTTT.

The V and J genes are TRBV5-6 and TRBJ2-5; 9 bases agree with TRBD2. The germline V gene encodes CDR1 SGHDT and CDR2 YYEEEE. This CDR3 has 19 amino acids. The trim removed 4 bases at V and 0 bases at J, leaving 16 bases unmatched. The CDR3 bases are TGTGCCAGCAGCGCACGACTAGCGGCCAGGAGGGGGGACCAAGAGACCCAGTACTTC. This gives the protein CASSARLAARRGDQETQYF. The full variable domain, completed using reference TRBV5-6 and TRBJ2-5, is DAGVTQSPTHLIKTRGQQVTLRCSPKSGHDTVSWYQQALGQGPQFIFQYYEEEERQRGNFPDRFSGHQFPNYSSELNVNALLLGDSALYLCASSARLAARRGDQETQYFGPGTRLLVL.

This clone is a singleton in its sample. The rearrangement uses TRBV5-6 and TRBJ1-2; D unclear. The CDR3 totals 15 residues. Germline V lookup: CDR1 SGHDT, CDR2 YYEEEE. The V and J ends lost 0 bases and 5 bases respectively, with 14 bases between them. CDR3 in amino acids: CASSLVAQTTYGYTF. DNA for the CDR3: TGTGCCAGCAGCTTGGTGGCACAAACGACTTATGGCTACACCTTC. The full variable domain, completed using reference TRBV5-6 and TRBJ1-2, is DAGVTQSPTHLIKTRGQQVTLRCSPKSGHDTVSWYQQALGQGPQFIFQYYEEEERQRGNFPDRFSGHQFPNYSSELNVNALLLGDSALYLCASSLVAQTTYGYTFGSGTRLTVV.

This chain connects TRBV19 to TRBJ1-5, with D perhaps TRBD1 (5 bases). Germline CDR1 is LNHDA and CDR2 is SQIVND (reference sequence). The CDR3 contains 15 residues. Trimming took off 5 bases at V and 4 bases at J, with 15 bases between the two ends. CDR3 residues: CASSPRGGGNQPQHF. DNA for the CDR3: TGTGCCAGTAGTCCCCGGGGGGGAGGTAATCAGCCCCAGCATTTT. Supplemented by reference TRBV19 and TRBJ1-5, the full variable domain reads DGGITQSPKYLFRKEGQNVTLSCEQNLNHDAMYWYRQDPGQGLRLIYYSQIVNDFQKGDIAEGYSVSREKKESFPLTVTSAQKNPTAFYLCASSPRGGGNQPQHFGDGTRLSIL.

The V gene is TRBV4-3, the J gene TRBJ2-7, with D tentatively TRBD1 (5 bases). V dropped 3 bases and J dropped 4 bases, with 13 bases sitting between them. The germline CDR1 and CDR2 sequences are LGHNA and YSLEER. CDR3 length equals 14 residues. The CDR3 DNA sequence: TGCGCCAGCAGCCATAAGACAGCCTCTTACGAGCAGTACTTC. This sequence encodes CASSHKTASYEQYF.

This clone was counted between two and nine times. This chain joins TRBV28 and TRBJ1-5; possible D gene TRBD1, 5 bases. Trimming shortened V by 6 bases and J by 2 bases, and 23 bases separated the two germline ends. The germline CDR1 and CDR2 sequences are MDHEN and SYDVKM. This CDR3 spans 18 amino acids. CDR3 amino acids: CASSQYRGPTSRNQPQHF. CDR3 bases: TGTGCCAGCAGCCAGTATCGGGGCCCCACTTCGCGCAATCAGCCCCAGCATTTT.

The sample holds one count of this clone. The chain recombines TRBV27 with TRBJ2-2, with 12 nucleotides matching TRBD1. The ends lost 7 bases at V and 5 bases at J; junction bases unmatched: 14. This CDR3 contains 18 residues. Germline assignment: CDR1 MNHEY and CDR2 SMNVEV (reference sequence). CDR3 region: CASTLRGTGGARTGELFF. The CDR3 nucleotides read TGTGCCAGCACCCTAAGAGGGACAGGGGGCGCTCGGACCGGGGAGCTGTTTTTT.